Detailed here is one T cell receptor beta chain. Antigen specificity is unknown. From germline, CDR1 is SGHRS and CDR2 YFSETQ. CDR3 length equals 13 residues. The V end was cut by 2 bases, the J end by 2 bases, with 6 bases between. This specimen belongs to a study of T cells in tuberculosis. About the research overall: Sequenced TCRs come from CD1B-GMM tetramer-binding T cells.

Sequenced by immunoSEQ multiplex PCR; TCRdb stores in-frame clones only, minus some. The data contain around 26,000 clones, just over 90% of them singletons. Study findings and constraints: Cases with active tuberculosis were adults, while controls were adolescents.

The receptor was isolated from a donor between 5 and 29 years old with latent tuberculosis or without tuberculosis infection. Some clones in this sample may be carry-over from other donors' samples. Sequenced input: PBMCs. This sequence joins TRBV5-1 and TRBJ2-3; D unclear. The CDR3 region is CASSFVVTDTQYF. CDR3 sequence (DNA): TGCGCCAGCAGCTTCGTAGTCACAGATACGCAGTATTTT.